These 10 T cell receptor beta chains were all obtained from the same sample, sequenced in a study of identical twins. Using its own MiXCR run on the 5' RACE reads, TCRdb lists one record per CDR3 protein. The sample has hundreds of thousands of distinct CDR3 sequences; 5.5% to 6.5% are singletons. Material: naive T cells sorted from blood. The receptors come from a man younger than 30 in good health.

In its sample, this clonotype was seen a few times. This sequence joins TRBV4-3 and TRBJ2-7, with 8 bases that match TRBD2. This CDR3 spans 17 amino acids. After removal of 0 bases from V and 1 base from J, the junction contained 8 bases not matched to a gene. Germline assignment: CDR1 LGHNA and CDR2 YSLEER. CDR3 residues: CASSQELASGFSYEQYF. DNA of the CDR3: TGCGCCAGCAGCCAAGAACTGGCTAGCGGGTTTTCCTACGAGCAGTACTTC.

This clonotype was recorded a few times. The chain joins TRBV20-1 to TRBJ2-7, with D possibly TRBD1 on 7 matching bases. This CDR3 region has 14 residues. Deletions cut 3 bases from V and 3 bases from J, with 15 bases between. Germline CDR1 is DFQATT and CDR2 is SNEGSKA (reference sequence). The CDR3 spells CSARGGQFDYEQYF. CDR3 nucleotide sequence: TGCAGTGCTAGGGGGGGACAGTTCGACTACGAGCAGTACTTC.

The table lists this clonotype with many counts. The rearrangement joins TRBV7-2 to TRBJ2-1, with D perhaps matching TRBD2 (6 bases). CDR1 and CDR2 from the germline V gene are SGHTA and FQGNSA. V lost 2 bases, J lost 4 bases, and 12 bases lay in between. The length of the CDR3 is 15 residues. In nucleotides, the CDR3 is TGTGCCAGCAGCTTAAGTACTAGCAGTTACAATGAGCAGTTCTTC. Its protein is CASSLSTSSYNEQFF.

V and J are TRBV19 and TRBJ1-2; 12 bases are a match to TRBD1. Trimming removed 5 bases from V and 2 bases from J; junction bases left unmatched: 12. Germline V gene data show CDR1 as LNHDA and CDR2 as SQIVND (reference sequence). The CDR3 is 18 residues long. CDR3 bases: TGTGCCAGTAGTTTAACACGGGACAGGGGGCTCCGCAACTATGGCTACACCTTC. It is translated as CASSLTRDRGLRNYGYTF.

This chain uses TRBV3-1 with TRBJ2-2; 9 bases fit TRBD2. The CDR3 contains 14 residues. Germline V gene data show CDR1 as LGHDT and CDR2 as YNNKEL (reference sequence). V gave up 7 bases and J gave up 7 bases; unmatched junction bases: 7. This CDR3 is CASKVAGANGELFF. In nucleotides, the CDR3 is TGTGCCAGCAAAGTAGCGGGAGCAAACGGGGAGCTGTTTTTT.

A few counts support this clonotype. The chain is built from TRBV12-5 and TRBJ2-1, with D possibly TRBD2 on 6 matching bases. This CDR3 spans 17 amino acids. Germline CDR1 LGHNT, CDR2 FRNRAP. Trimming cost V 6 bases and J 5 bases, with 23 bases left between them. For the CDR3, the DNA is TGTGCTAGTGGCCGGGGAACGGGGCTAGCGATCAACAATGAGCAGTTCTTC. Its translation: CASGRGTGLAINNEQFF. Variable domain in full (rest from reference TRBV12-5 and TRBJ2-1): DARVTQTPRHKVTEMGQEVTMRCQPILGHNTVFWYRQTMMQGLELLAYFRNRAPLDDSGMPKDRFSAEMPDATLATLKIQPSEPRDSAVYFCASGRGTGLAINNEQFFGPGTRLTVL.

This rearrangement joins TRBV5-1 to TRBJ2-3; D remains unclear. V lost 3 bases to trimming and J lost 4 bases, with 15 bases between them. CDR1 and CDR2 (germline): SGHRS, YFSETQ. This CDR3 is 15 amino acids long. The CDR3 DNA is TGCGCCAGCAGCTCCGGCCCCATCAACTCAGATACGCAGTATTTT. Protein product: CASSSGPINSDTQYF.

In this sample, this clonotype turned up a few times. The V and J genes are TRBV7-9 and TRBJ2-7; D is perhaps TRBD2 (6 bases). Trimming shortened V by 5 bases and J by 0 bases, and 17 bases separated the two germline ends. Germline V gene lookup returns CDR1 SEHNR and CDR2 FQNEAQ (reference sequence). The CDR3 totals 16 residues. CDR3 sequence (DNA): TGTGCCAGCAGCGCCCCCACGGCGGGGAGCTCCTACGAGCAGTACGTC. Its protein is CASSAPTAGSSYEQYV.

Many counts were recorded for this clonotype. This sequence joins TRBV10-3 and TRBJ2-5; 10 bases line up with TRBD2. The V gene's germline CDR1 is ENHRY and CDR2 SYGVKD. This CDR3 is 15 amino acids long. V was clipped by 3 bases and J by 4 bases; unmatched bases: 5. The CDR3 is CAISDQREGPETQYF. CDR3 DNA: TGTGCCATCAGTGACCAGCGGGAGGGCCCAGAGACCCAGTACTTC.

This clonotype has a count of ten or more. The V gene is TRBV9, the J gene TRBJ2-3, with 10 bases that match TRBD2. The CDR3 extends over 16 amino acids. V was pared by 1 base and J by 4 bases, with 6 bases of the junction left unmatched. Germline assignment: CDR1 SGDLS and CDR2 YYNGEE. The CDR3 sequence is CASSVSSGSGADTQYF. The CDR3 nucleotides read TGTGCCAGCAGCGTATCTAGCGGGAGTGGAGCAGATACGCAGTATTTT. Using reference TRBV9 and TRBJ2-3 for the parts outside the CDR3, the full variable domain is DSGVTQTPKHLITATGQRVTLRCSPRSGDLSVYWYQQSLDQGLQFLIQYYNGEERAKGNILERFSAQQFPDLHSELNLSSLELGDSALYFCASSVSSGSGADTQYFGPGTRLTVL.